One T cell receptor (beta chain) is described in this entry. Its target is not known. The CDR3 has 14 residues. Between the trimmed V and J ends, which lost 4 bases and 1 base, there was a span of 12 bases. Germline V lookup: CDR1 SGHNT, CDR2 YYREEE (reference sequence). With 60 Vbeta and 13 Jbeta primers, the PCR was carried out. The table came from immunoSEQ multiplex PCR; TCRdb's copy has only in-frame clones and leaves some out. The sample shows 180,000 or so clones, about three quarters of them seen only once. This record comes from a study of cytomegalovirus exposure and HLA in healthy donors. For the study at large: Of roughly 400 genotyped donors, around 80% grouped in the Caucasian-associated ancestry cluster.

The study, taken as a whole, reports: Judged likely to be a sequencing artifact was a cluster of highly shared sequence variants.

This receptor was taken from a man aged 18 to 30 in good health and CMV-seronegative. Specimen: PBMCs. The rearrangement joins TRBV5-4 to TRBJ2-7, with D possibly TRBD1 on 6 matching bases. CDR3 sequence reads: CASSLDRWSYEQYF. The CDR3 DNA follows: TGTGCCAGCAGCCTCGACAGGTGGTCCTACGAGCAGTACTTC.